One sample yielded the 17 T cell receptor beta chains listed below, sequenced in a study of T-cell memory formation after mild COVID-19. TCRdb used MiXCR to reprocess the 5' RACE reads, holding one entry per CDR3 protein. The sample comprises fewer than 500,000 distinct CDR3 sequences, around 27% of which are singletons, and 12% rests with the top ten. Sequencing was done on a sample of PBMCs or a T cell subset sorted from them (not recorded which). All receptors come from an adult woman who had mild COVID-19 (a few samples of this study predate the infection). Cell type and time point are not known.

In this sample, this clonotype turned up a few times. CDR3 nucleotides: TGTGCCAGCAGCCAGAGCCAGATCTTAGCCAAAAACATTCAGTACTTC. Protein: CASSQSQILAKNIQYF. The chain carries TRBV14 and TRBJ2-4, with D uncertain. Germline V gives CDR1 SGHDN, CDR2 FVKESK. The CDR3 is 16 residues long. V gave up 3 bases and J gave up 0 bases, with 12 bases separating them.

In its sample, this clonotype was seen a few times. CDR3 DNA: TGTGCCAGCCTCACTAGCGGATTAAGAGATACGCAGTATTTT. This codes for CASLTSGLRDTQYF. The chain carries TRBV2 and TRBJ2-3, with TRBD2 identical over 8 bases. J was trimmed by 5 bases and V by 8 bases; bases with no gene match: 9. The CDR3 sequence is 14 residues long. The V gene's germline CDR1 is SNHLY and CDR2 FYNNEI.

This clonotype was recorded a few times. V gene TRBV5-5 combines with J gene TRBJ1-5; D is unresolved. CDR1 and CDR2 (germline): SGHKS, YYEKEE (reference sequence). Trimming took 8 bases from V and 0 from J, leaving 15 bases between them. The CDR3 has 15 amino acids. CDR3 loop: CASSQTLGSNQPQHF. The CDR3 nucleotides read TGTGCCAGTTCCCAAACGTTGGGTAGCAATCAGCCCCAGCATTTT.

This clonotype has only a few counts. DNA of the CDR3: TGTGCCAGCAGAACGGGACTAGCCCTTCTCACAGATACGCAGTATTTT. Protein sequence: CASRTGLALLTDTQYF. The J gene is TRBJ2-3, the V gene TRBV2; 9 bases are a match to TRBD2. Germline CDR1 reads SNHLY; CDR2 reads FYNNEI. The CDR3 is 16 amino acids. The V segment lost 6 bases and the J segment 2 bases; nucleotides outside the gene matches: 9.

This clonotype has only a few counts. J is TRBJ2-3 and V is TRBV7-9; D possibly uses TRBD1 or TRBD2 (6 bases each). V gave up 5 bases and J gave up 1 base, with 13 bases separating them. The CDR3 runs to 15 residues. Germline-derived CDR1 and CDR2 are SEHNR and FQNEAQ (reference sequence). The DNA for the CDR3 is TGTGCCAGCAGCAAAGCGGAGGGGGGCACAGATACGCAGTATTTT. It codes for CASSKAEGGTDTQYF.

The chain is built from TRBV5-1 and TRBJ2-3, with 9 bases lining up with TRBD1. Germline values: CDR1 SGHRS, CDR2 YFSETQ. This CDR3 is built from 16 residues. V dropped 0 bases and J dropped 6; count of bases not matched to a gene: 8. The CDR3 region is CASSLGTGVPSDTQYF. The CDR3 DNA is TGCGCCAGCAGCTTGGGGACAGGGGTCCCCTCGGATACGCAGTATTTT.

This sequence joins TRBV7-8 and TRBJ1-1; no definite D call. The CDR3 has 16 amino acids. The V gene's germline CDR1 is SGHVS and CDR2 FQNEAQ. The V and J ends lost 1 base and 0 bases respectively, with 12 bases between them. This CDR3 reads CASSLEVGSLNTEAFF. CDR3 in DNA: TGTGCCAGCAGCTTAGAAGTTGGCTCCCTGAACACTGAAGCTTTCTTT.

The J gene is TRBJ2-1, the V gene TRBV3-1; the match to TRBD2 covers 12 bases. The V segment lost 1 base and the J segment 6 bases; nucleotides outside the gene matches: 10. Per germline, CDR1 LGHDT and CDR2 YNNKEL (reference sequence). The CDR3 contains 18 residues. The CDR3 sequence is CASSQVTLLAGGPNEQFF. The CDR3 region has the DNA TGTGCCAGCAGCCAAGTGACCCTACTAGCGGGGGGTCCCAATGAGCAGTTCTTC.

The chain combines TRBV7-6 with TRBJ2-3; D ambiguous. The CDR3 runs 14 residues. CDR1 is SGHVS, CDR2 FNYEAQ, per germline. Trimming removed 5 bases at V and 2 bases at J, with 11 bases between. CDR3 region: CASSLGPNTDTQYF. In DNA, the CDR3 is TGTGCCAGCAGCCTGGGTCCGAACACAGATACGCAGTATTTT.

The chain's CDR3 is CASSTSDGYNQPQHF. The CDR3, as DNA: TGCGCCAGCAGCACATCAGACGGGTACAATCAGCCCCAGCATTTT. The J gene is TRBJ1-5, the V gene TRBV4-1; D ambiguous. The CDR3 extends over 15 amino acids. The germline CDR1 and CDR2 sequences are MGHRA and YSYEKL. The V end was cut by 5 bases, the J end by 3 bases, with 14 bases between.

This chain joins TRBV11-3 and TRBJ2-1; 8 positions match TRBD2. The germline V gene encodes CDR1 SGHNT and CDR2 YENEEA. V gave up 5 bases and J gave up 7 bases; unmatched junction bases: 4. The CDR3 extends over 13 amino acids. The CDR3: CASSPTGGNEQFF. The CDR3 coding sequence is TGTGCCAGCAGCCCGACGGGGGGGAATGAGCAGTTCTTC.

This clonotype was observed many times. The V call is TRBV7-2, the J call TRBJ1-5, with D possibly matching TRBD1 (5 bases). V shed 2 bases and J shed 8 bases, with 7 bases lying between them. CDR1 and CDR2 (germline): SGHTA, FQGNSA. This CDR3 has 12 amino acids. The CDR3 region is CASSLPGEPQHF. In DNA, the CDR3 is TGTGCCAGCAGCTTACCGGGGGAGCCCCAGCATTTT.

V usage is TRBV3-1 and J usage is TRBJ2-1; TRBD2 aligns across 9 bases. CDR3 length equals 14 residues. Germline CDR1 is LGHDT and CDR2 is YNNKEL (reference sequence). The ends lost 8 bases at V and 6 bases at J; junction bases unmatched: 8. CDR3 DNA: TGTGCCAGCGCGGCTAGCGGGGTGGGCAATGAGCAGTTCTTC. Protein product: CASAASGVGNEQFF.

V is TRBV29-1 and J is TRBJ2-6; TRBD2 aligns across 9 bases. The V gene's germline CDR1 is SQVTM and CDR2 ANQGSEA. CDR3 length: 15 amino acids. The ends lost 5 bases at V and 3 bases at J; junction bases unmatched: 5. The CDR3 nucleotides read TGCAGCGTTAGAGCGGGAGGTGGTGGGGCCAACGTCCTGACTTTC. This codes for CSVRAGGGGANVLTF.

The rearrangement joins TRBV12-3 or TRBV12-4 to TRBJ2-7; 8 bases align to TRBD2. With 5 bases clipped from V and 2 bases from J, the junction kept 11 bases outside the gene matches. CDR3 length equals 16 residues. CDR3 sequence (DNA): TGTGCCAGCAGTCCCTCGTGGTTTAGCGGGGCCTACGAGCAGTACTTC. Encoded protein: CASSPSWFSGAYEQYF.

The CDR3 DNA sequence: TGTGCCAGCAGCATTCAACCGGGACAGGGGAGCTCTGGGGCCAACGTCCTGACTTTC. Encoded protein: CASSIQPGQGSSGANVLTF. The J gene is TRBJ2-6, the V gene TRBV21-1; TRBD1, the D gene given by the table, was not confirmed from the DNA. TRBV21-1 is annotated as a pseudogene. The CDR3 is 19 amino acids.

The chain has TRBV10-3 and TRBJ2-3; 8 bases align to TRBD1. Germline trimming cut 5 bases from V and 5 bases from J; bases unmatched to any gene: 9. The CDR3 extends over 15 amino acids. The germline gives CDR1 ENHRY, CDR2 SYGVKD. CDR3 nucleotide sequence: TGTGCCATCAGTCGGGCAGGGGGCAAGGGAGATACGCAGTATTTT. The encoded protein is CAISRAGGKGDTQYF.